The source of this TCR beta chain is a study of cytomegalovirus exposure and HLA in healthy donors. With 2 bases removed from V and 9 bases from J, the gap between germline ends came to 19 bases. CDR3 length equals 15 residues. The germline V gene encodes CDR1 MNHEY and CDR2 SVGAGI. The method was immunoSEQ multiplex PCR; TCRdb's version includes in-frame clones alone and lacks a portion of them. The table lists about 220,000 clones, approximately 87% of them singletons, with approximately 2.5% in the top ten. Sequenced material: PBMCs. This TCR was recovered from a young man in good health and CMV-seronegative. J is TRBJ2-5 and V is TRBV6-5; D is perhaps TRBD1 (6 bases). In DNA form, the CDR3 reads TGTGCCAGCAGTTACAACAGGGTGGGGTCCGGGGCCCAGTACTTC. Amino acid sequence: CASSYNRVGSGAQYF.